Listed here is a single T cell receptor (beta chain). The antigen remains undetermined. This specimen belongs to a study of blood T cells in healthy people across ages. General study points: Shifts in expanded clonotypes may have been confounded by donor CMV status, which was unknown.

The CDR3 spans 20 residues. With V trimmed by 2 bases and J by 2 bases, 17 bases remained unmatched. CDR1 is MNHNS, CDR2 SASEGT, per germline. They isolated at least 6.5 million PBMCs from each sample. The authors ran a second PCR of roughly 6 to 12 cycles using a sample-barcoded 5' primer and a J-beta primer mix. TCRdb redid the calling of the 5' RACE reads with MiXCR, one entry per CDR3 protein. The table shows roughly 700,000 distinct CDR3 sequences, with approximately 31% occurring only once. Sequences were obtained from blood. The clonotype originates from a woman older than 75 in good health. V and J are TRBV6-1 and TRBJ2-3; 9 positions agree with TRBD2. As DNA, the CDR3 is TGTGCCAGCAGTGAATTGGAACTAGCGGGCACGAGGTGGGCCACAGATACGCAGTATTTT. This codes for CASSELELAGTRWATDTQYF.